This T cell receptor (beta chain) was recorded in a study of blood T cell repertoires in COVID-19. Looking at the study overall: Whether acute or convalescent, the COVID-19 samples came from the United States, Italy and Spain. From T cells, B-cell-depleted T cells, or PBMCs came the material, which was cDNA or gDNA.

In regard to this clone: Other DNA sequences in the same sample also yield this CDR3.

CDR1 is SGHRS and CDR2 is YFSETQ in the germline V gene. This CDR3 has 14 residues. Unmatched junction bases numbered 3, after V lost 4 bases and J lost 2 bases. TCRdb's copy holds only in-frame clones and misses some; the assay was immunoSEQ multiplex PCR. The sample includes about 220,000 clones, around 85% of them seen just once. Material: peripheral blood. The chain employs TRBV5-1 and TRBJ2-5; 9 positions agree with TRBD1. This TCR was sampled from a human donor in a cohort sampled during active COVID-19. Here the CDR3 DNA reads TGCGCCAGCAGCCCGGGACAGGGACAAGAGACCCAGTACTTC. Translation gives CASSPGQGQETQYF.